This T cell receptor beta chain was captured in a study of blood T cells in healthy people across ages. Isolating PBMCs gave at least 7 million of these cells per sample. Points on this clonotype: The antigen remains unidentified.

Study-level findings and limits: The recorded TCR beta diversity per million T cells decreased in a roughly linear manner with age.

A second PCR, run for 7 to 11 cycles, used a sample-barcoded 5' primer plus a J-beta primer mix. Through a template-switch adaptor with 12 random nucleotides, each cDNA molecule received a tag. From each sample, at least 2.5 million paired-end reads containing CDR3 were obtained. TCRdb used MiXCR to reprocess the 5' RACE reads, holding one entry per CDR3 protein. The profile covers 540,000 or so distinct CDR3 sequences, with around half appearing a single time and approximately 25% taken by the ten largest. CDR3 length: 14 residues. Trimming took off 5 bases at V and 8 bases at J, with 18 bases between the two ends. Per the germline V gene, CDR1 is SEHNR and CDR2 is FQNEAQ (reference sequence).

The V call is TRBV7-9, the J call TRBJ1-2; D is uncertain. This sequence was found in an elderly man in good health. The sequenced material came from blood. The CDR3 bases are TGTGCCAGCAGCCTCCTAAATCAAATGGGAGGCTACACCTTC. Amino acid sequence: CASSLLNQMGGYTF.